The source of this T cell receptor beta chain is a study of shared T cell receptors in the human thymus. Profiled with immunoSEQ multiplex PCR; TCRdb holds only in-frame clones, not every one. The table lists 600,000 or so clones, about 89% of them singletons. Germline V gene data show CDR1 as LGHNA and CDR2 as YSLEER. V was cut by 6 bases and J by 0 bases, with 12 bases left in between. The length of the CDR3 is 15 residues. These data were also reused for a study on human thymus T cells. In that study: In corrective heart surgery, resections were taken, and these provided the thymus tissue. Both thymic and peripheral blood repertoires showed apparently biased V and J usage. In unrelated individuals, thymic repertoires overlapped highly, according to related research.

Sequencing used thymocytes. This TCR was recovered from a boy less than two years old with a congenital heart defect. The chain is built from TRBV4-3 and TRBJ1-3, with a possible D match to TRBD1 (6 bases). In DNA form, the CDR3 reads TGCGCCAGCAGGGAAACAGGGCCCTCTGGAAACACCATATATTTT. Protein sequence: CASRETGPSGNTIYF.